This TCR beta chain comes out of a study of CD8 T cells in ankylosing spondylitis. CDR1 is DFQATT and CDR2 is SNEGSKA in the germline V gene (reference sequence). Trimming removed 3 bases from V and 6 bases from J, with 14 bases in between. The CDR3 contains 13 residues. A note on this clonotype: Antigen: not known.

Whole-study results and caveats: Disease-linked clones bore a CD8+ phenotype, appearing relatively rarely in peripheral blood. The clones that were linked to disease were reported to be significantly enriched in matched synovial fluid samples from ankylosing spondylitis patients. Seemingly distinctive of ankylosing spondylitis blood was a TCR beta motif formed by eight highly homologous variants. Certain motif variants had earlier appeared in reactive arthritis synovial fluid and blood.

Library preparation for TCR beta used quantitative 5'-RACE with molecular barcodes. TCRdb reprocessed the 5' RACE reads via MiXCR and lists one record per CDR3 protein. The table records under 550,000 distinct CDR3 sequences, approximately 26% of them present only once. The sequence was collected from a male donor with ankylosing spondylitis. Material: blood, either unsorted or a sorted T cell fraction (not recorded which). The rearrangement uses TRBV20-1 and TRBJ1-1, with unresolved D. CDR3 DNA sequence: TGCAGTGCTAGGCAAAGCTCTTCCGCTGAAGCTTTCTTT. This codes for CSARQSSSAEAFF.